The 3 T cell receptor beta chains listed next were all sequenced from one sample in a study of CD8+ T cells in alopecia areata. Time point reported: mouse skin 6 weeks after grafting, around onset of hair loss. RNA, once extracted, was reverse transcribed into cDNA for use as the sequencing template. Sequencing used immunoSEQ multiplex PCR; TCRdb keeps in-frame clones, though not all of them. The data show over 1,500 clones, with none appearing a single time. Sample: skin, taken at week 6. The source is a C3H/HeJ mouse with alopecia areata. The MHC haplotype recorded for the strain is H2-k.

A word on this clone: The genes are named according to mouse. Read coverage stops 4 residues before the CDR3 terminus; the germline J gene supplies the remainder. The chain has TRBV31 and TRBJ2-1; 7 bases are shared with TRBD1. The germline V gene has CDR1 GKSSPN and CDR2 SITVG. Unmatched junction bases numbered 2, after V lost 0 bases and J lost 3 bases. The CDR3 is 14 amino acids. The part of the CDR3 DNA that was read is TGTGCCTGGAGTCTAGGGACAGCCTATGCT. Encoded protein: CAWSLGTAYA. The entire CDR3 reads CAWSLGTAYAEQFF. The whole variable domain, remainder taken from reference TRBV31 and TRBJ2-1, is AQTIHQWPVAEIKAVGSPLSLGCTIKGKSSPNLYWYWQATGGTLQQLFYSITVGQVESVVQLNLSASRPKDDQFILSTEKLLLSHSGFYLCAWSLGTAYAEQFFGPGTRLTVL.

This clone has a count of ten or more. Mouse names are used for the genes. The read halts 4 residues ahead of the CDR3 end, with the missing end drawn from the germline J gene. The chain is built from TRBV15 and TRBJ2-1; 8 bases are shared with TRBD2. The V and J ends lost 2 bases and 3 bases, in that order; junction bases with no gene match: 0. This CDR3 spans 14 amino acids. CDR1 and CDR2 from the germline V gene are SGHND and FRSKSL. The CDR3 DNA, read in part, is TGTGCCAGCAGTTTACTGGGGGGCTATGCT. This gives the protein CASSLLGGYA. The whole CDR3 sequence reads CASSLLGGYAEQFF.

This clone was counted ten times or more. Germline and genes: mouse. Read data end 4 residues before the CDR3 end; the end is taken from the germline J gene. This chain uses TRBV1 with TRBJ2-4; TRBD2 matches at 12 bases. V was pared by 3 bases and J by 1 base, with 8 bases of the junction left unmatched. CDR3 length equals 18 residues. The germline V gene encodes CDR1 NSQYPW and CDR2 LRSPGD (reference sequence). This CDR3 is CTCSASTDWGGRQNTLYF. Incomplete CDR3 DNA: TGCACCTGCAGTGCCTCCACGGACTGGGGGGGACGTCAAAAC.